One sample yielded the 24 T cell receptor beta chains listed below, sequenced in a study of blood T cell repertoires in COVID-19. Generated by immunoSEQ multiplex PCR, the TCRdb table keeps only in-frame clones and is missing some. The sample has under 75,000 clones; approximately 78% are singletons. The sequenced material came from peripheral blood. These receptors came from a man of 80 years or more with acute or convalescent COVID-19.

The chain joins TRBV18 to TRBJ2-5, with 11 bases aligning to TRBD2. The CDR3 loop spans 16 amino acids. Unmatched junction bases numbered 2, after V lost 0 bases and J lost 2 bases. Germline CDR1 reads KGHSH; CDR2 reads LQKENI. The CDR3 DNA reads TGTGCCAGCTCACCACCAGGACTAGCGGGTCAAGAGACCCAGTACTTC. Protein sequence: CASSPPGLAGQETQYF.

This clone occurred once. The chain combines TRBV4-3 with TRBJ2-1, with 11 bases that match TRBD2. The CDR3 length is 16 residues. Losses at the gene ends were 5 bases for V and 6 bases for J; bases not matched to a gene: 9. Germline V CDR1 and CDR2: LGHNA, YSLEER. This chain's CDR3 is CASSILAGGLGNEQFF. DNA for the CDR3: TGCGCCAGCAGCATCCTAGCGGGAGGACTGGGCAATGAGCAGTTCTTC.

The CDR3 coding sequence is TGTGCCAGCAGCCTACGGGCGGGTAACTACTACGAGCAGTACTTC. Translation: CASSLRAGNYYEQYF. The V gene is TRBV7-2, the J gene TRBJ2-7, with D perhaps matching TRBD2 (5 bases). V was shortened by 5 bases and J by 3 bases, with 17 bases between the two germline ends. Germline V gives CDR1 SGHTA, CDR2 FQGNSA. This CDR3 has 15 residues. The variable domain in full, with the rest retrieved from reference TRBV7-2 and TRBJ2-7, is GAGVSQSPSNKVTEKGKDVELRCDPISGHTALYWYRQSLGQGLEFLIYFQGNSAPDKSGLPSDRFSAERTGGSVSTLTIQRTQQEDSAVYLCASSLRAGNYYEQYFGPGTRLTVT.

The chain recombines TRBV5-1 with TRBJ1-1, with D uncertain. The V gene's germline CDR1 is SGHRS and CDR2 YFSETQ. V lost 5 bases to trimming and J lost 1 base, with 9 bases between them. The CDR3 has 13 residues. The CDR3 reads CASRMDWNTEAFF. CDR3 nucleotides: TGCGCCAGCAGAATGGACTGGAACACTGAAGCTTTCTTT.

The CDR3 region has the DNA TGTGCCTGGAGTGTAAAGGGGGACGTAAGAACCTACGAGCAGTACTTC. Amino acid sequence: CAWSVKGDVRTYEQYF. The chain recombines TRBV30 with TRBJ2-7; TRBD1 is a possible D gene (6 bases). Germline V gene sequence: CDR1 GTSNPN, CDR2 SVGIG (reference sequence). The germline V and J ends were trimmed by 0 bases and 2 bases, with 17 bases remaining between them. CDR3 length equals 16 residues.

This clone was seen a handful of times. V gene TRBV3-1 (or the pseudogene TRBV3-2) combines with J gene TRBJ2-5, with 8 bases lining up with TRBD2. In germline, CDR1 is LGHDT, CDR2 YNNKEL (reference sequence). Trimming took 3 bases from V and 5 from J; bases not matched to a gene: 8. This CDR3 is built from 15 residues. The CDR3 DNA reads as TGTGCCAGCAGCCAGTCCGGGACTAGGTTGGAGACCCAGTACTTC. It codes for CASSQSGTRLETQYF.

The chain employs TRBV5-1 and TRBJ2-7; 7 nucleotides agree with TRBD1. Germline V gene data show CDR1 as SGHRS and CDR2 as YFSETQ. The J segment lost 4 bases and the V segment lost 4 bases, leaving 8 bases of the junction unmatched. This CDR3 has 14 residues. In nucleotides, the CDR3 is TGCGCCAGCAGCGTAGAATTCAGGGGGTACGAGCAGTACTTC. Amino acids: CASSVEFRGYEQYF.

The chain has TRBV29-1 and TRBJ1-2, with D tentatively TRBD1 (5 bases). V lost 7 bases and J lost 8, with 17 bases in between. The CDR3 consists of 12 residues. Germline-derived CDR1 and CDR2 are SQVTM and ANQGSEA. CDR3 nucleotide sequence: TGCAGCGCCAGTGGGGGAGGAGGGGGCTACACCTTC. Residues: CSASGGGGGYTF.

This chain uses TRBV10-3 with TRBJ1-6; the D gene is possibly TRBD1 (5 bases). Germline assignment: CDR1 ENHRY and CDR2 SYGVKD. The CDR3 length is 16 residues. Trimming cost V 6 bases and J 3 bases, with 15 bases left between them. In DNA form, the CDR3 reads TGTGCCATCAGGGGGGGGGATACAGGCTATAATTCACCCCTCCACTTT. Translation gives CAIRGGDTGYNSPLHF.

The chain is built from TRBV7-9 and TRBJ2-7, with D possibly TRBD1 on 5 matching bases. The CDR3 loop spans 14 amino acids. Germline V gene sequence: CDR1 SEHNR, CDR2 FQNEAQ (reference sequence). The V end lost 5 bases, the J end lost 1 base, and 12 bases lay between the germline ends. This CDR3 is CASSVLTASYEQYF. The CDR3 DNA reads TGTGCCAGCAGCGTTTTGACAGCTTCCTACGAGCAGTACTTC.

This clone occurred once. The chain is built from TRBV18 and TRBJ1-1; 8 bases fit TRBD1. CDR1 is KGHSH and CDR2 is LQKENI in the germline V gene. J was trimmed by 1 base and V by 3 bases; bases with no gene match: 7. The CDR3 loop spans 16 amino acids. CDR3 region: CASSPTLTGENTEAFF. The CDR3 region has the DNA TGTGCCAGCTCACCCACCCTGACAGGGGAGAACACTGAAGCTTTCTTT.

The chain employs TRBV2 and TRBJ1-1, with D perhaps matching TRBD1 (6 bases). The CDR3 is made up of 16 amino acids. In germline, CDR1 is SNHLY, CDR2 FYNNEI. The V end lost 6 bases, the J end lost 4 bases, and 21 bases lay between the germline ends. The CDR3 sequence is CASSVQGSRVSTEAFF. CDR3 bases: TGTGCCAGCAGCGTACAGGGCTCACGCGTAAGCACTGAAGCTTTCTTT. Supplemented by reference TRBV2 and TRBJ1-1, the full variable domain reads EPEVTQTPSHQVTQMGQEVILRCVPISNHLYFYWYRQILGQKVEFLVSFYNNEISEKSEIFDDQFSVERPDGSNFTLKIRSTKLEDSAMYFCASSVQGSRVSTEAFFGQGTRLTVV.

This chain's CDR3 is CASSLALNTEAFF. Here the CDR3 DNA reads TGTGCCAGCAGCTTAGCTCTTAACACTGAAGCTTTCTTT. V and J are TRBV7-2 and TRBJ1-1; D not resolved. Germline-derived CDR1 and CDR2 are SGHTA and FQGNSA. The CDR3 is made up of 13 amino acids. V was shortened by 0 bases and J by 2 bases, with 4 bases between the two germline ends.

The rearrangement uses TRBV27 and TRBJ2-7; D remains ambiguous. CDR1 is MNHEY, CDR2 SMNVEV, per germline (reference sequence). Trimming stripped 8 bases from V and 5 bases from J, with 28 bases between. This CDR3 is built from 17 residues. The CDR3: CASPLNRVLKRMDEQYF. CDR3 nucleotides: TGTGCCAGCCCCCTCAACCGGGTCCTCAAACGGATGGACGAGCAGTACTTC.

V gene TRBV24-1 combines with J gene TRBJ2-5; the match to TRBD1 covers 12 bases. Germline CDR1 and CDR2: KGHDR and SFDVKD. Trimming at V came to 4 bases and at J to 1 base, leaving 6 bases not matched to a gene. This CDR3 is 17 amino acids long. The CDR3 reads CATSDSGDRGLQETQYF. The CDR3, as DNA: TGTGCCACCAGTGACTCCGGGGACAGGGGGCTCCAAGAGACCCAGTACTTC.

This chain uses TRBV11-3 with TRBJ2-1, with TRBD2 identical over 7 bases. CDR3 length: 14 amino acids. V was pared by 5 bases and J by 9 bases, with 10 bases of the junction left unmatched. CDR1 and CDR2 (germline): SGHNT, YENEEA. The CDR3 sequence is CASSLGAGEVEQFF. CDR3 in DNA: TGTGCCAGCAGCCTAGGTGCGGGAGAGGTTGAGCAGTTCTTC.

This clone was counted only a few times. The chain couples TRBV6-1 to TRBJ1-1; a possible D gene is TRBD1 (6 bases). CDR1 MNHNS and CDR2 SASEGT come from the germline V gene. The length of the CDR3 is 15 residues. Trimming cost V 0 bases and J 9 bases, with 17 bases left between them. The DNA for the CDR3 is TGTGCCAGCAGTGAAGCCGCCGTGGGGACAATTAAAGCTTTCTTT. Its translation: CASSEAAVGTIKAFF.

Regarding this clone: An end of the junction differs from the germline gene, which may be a read error. J is TRBJ2-1 and V is TRBV27, with D tentatively TRBD2 (8 bases). Germline loops: CDR1 MNHEY, CDR2 SMNVEV (reference sequence). This CDR3 region has 17 residues. CDR3 region: CASSGGAGASSYNERFF. CDR3 DNA: TGTGCCAGCTCAGGGGGAGCGGGAGCAAGCTCCTACAATGAGCGGTTCTTC.

The chain uses TRBV6-5 and TRBJ2-3, with a weak D call TRBD2 (6 bases). The CDR3 is 14 amino acids. Trimming pared 2 bases from V and 0 bases from J, leaving 6 bases between. Germline assignment: CDR1 MNHEY and CDR2 SVGAGI. The CDR3 loop reads CASSYGGSTDTQYF. As DNA, the CDR3 is TGTGCCAGCAGTTACGGGGGGAGCACAGATACGCAGTATTTT.

The chain has TRBV6-2 or TRBV6-3 and TRBJ1-6, with 7 bases matching TRBD1. Germline-derived CDR1 and CDR2 are MNHEY and SVGEGT. The V and J ends lost 2 bases and 8 bases, in that order; junction bases with no gene match: 3. CDR3 size: 14 residues. The CDR3 region has the DNA TGTGCCAGCAGTTACGGGACAGCCTATTCACCCCTCCACTTT. Encoded protein: CASSYGTAYSPLHF.

The V and J genes are TRBV11-2 and TRBJ2-7; 7 bases match TRBD2. The CDR3 consists of 15 residues. V trimming: 5 bases; J trimming: 3 bases; junction bases outside the gene matches: 10. Germline CDR1 and CDR2: SGHAT and FQNNGV. The CDR3 DNA reads TGTGCCAGCAGCCGACAAGCGGGATCAGGCTACGAGCAGTACTTC. Protein product: CASSRQAGSGYEQYF. The whole variable domain, filled in from reference TRBV11-2 and TRBJ2-7, reads EAGVAQSPRYKIIEKRQSVAFWCNPISGHATLYWYQQILGQGPKLLIQFQNNGVVDDSQLPKDRFSAERLKGVDSTLKIQPAKLEDSAVYLCASSRQAGSGYEQYFGPGTRLTVT.

The chain employs TRBV7-2 and TRBJ1-3, with a weak D call TRBD1 (5 bases). V gave up 1 base and J gave up 4 bases, with 11 bases separating them. CDR3 length equals 15 residues. Germline V gene data show CDR1 as SGHTA and CDR2 as FQGNSA. CDR3 protein: CASSLGMDIGNTIYF. The CDR3 region has the DNA TGTGCCAGCAGCTTAGGGATGGACATAGGAAACACCATATATTTT.

This rearrangement joins TRBV5-4 to TRBJ2-1; D is unresolved. CDR1 and CDR2 from the germline V gene are SGHNT and YYREEE (reference sequence). V shed 4 bases and J shed 4 bases, with 6 bases lying between them. This CDR3 is built from 12 residues. CDR3 nucleotides: TGTGCCAGCAGCCGTGAGTACAATGAGCAGTTCTTC. It is translated as CASSREYNEQFF.

The chain uses TRBV7-9 and TRBJ1-1, with D hard to call. This CDR3 has 13 residues. The V gene lost 7 bases and the J gene lost 1 base, with 10 bases spanning the gap. CDR1 SEHNR and CDR2 FQNEAQ come from the germline V gene (reference sequence). This CDR3 is CASNRVANTEAFF. Here the CDR3 DNA reads TGTGCCAGCAACCGGGTGGCGAACACTGAAGCTTTCTTT.